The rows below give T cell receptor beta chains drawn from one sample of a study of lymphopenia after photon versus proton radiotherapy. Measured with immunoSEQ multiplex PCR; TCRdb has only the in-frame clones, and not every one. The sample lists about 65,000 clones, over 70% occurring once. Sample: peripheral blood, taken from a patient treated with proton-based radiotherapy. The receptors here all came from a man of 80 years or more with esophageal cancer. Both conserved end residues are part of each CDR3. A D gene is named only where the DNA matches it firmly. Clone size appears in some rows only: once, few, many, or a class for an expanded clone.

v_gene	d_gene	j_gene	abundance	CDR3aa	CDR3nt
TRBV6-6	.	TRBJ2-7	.	CASSRGGRDHEQYF	TGTGCCAGCAGTAGAGGAGGTCGGGACCACGAGCAGTACTTC
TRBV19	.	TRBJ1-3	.	CASSIAPGSGNTIYF	TGTGCCAGTAGTATAGCTCCCGGCTCTGGAAACACCATATATTTT
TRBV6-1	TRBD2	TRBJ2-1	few	CASRLSGGMDNEQFF	TGTGCCAGCCGACTCAGCGGGGGAATGGACAATGAGCAGTTCTTC
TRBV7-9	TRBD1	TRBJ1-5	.	CASSLATGGSQPQHF	TGTGCCAGCAGCTTGGCGACAGGGGGATCTCAGCCCCAGCATTTT
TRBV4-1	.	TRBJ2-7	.	CASSRGPRYEQYF	TGCGCCAGCAGCCGAGGGCCTAGGTACGAGCAGTACTTC
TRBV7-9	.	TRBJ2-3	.	CASSLADLKESSTDTQYF	TGTGCCAGCAGCTTAGCAGACCTAAAAGAATCTAGCACAGATACGCAGTATTTT
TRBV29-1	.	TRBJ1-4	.	CSVVGISGPNEKLFF	TGCAGCGTTGTCGGGATTAGTGGCCCTAATGAAAAACTGTTTTTT
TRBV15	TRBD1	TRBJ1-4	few	CATSRDSGGETNEKLFF	TGTGCCACCAGCAGAGATTCAGGGGGGGAAACTAATGAAAAACTGTTTTTT
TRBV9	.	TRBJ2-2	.	CASSPHPGHTGELFF	TGTGCCAGCAGCCCCCACCCCGGACACACCGGGGAGCTGTTTTTT
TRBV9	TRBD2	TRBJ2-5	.	CASSVGPRGGTETQYF	TGTGCCAGCAGCGTAGGCCCGCGGGGGGGGACAGAGACCCAGTACTTC
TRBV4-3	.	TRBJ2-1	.	CASSRRAGPFNEQFF	TGCGCCAGCAGCCGCCGGGCGGGCCCATTTAATGAGCAGTTCTTC
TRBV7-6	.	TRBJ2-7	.	CASSLVGGTRSSYEQYF	TGTGCCAGCAGCTTAGTTGGCGGCACTAGAAGCTCCTACGAGCAGTACTTC
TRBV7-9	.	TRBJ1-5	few	CASSFGDQPQHF	TGTGCCAGCTCATTCGGGGATCAGCCCCAGCATTTT
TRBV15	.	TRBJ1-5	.	CATSRDLQTSNQPQHF	TGTGCCACCAGCAGAGATCTACAGACTAGCAATCAGCCCCAGCATTTT
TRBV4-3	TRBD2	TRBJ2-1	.	CASSQEGLAGMDEQFF	TGCGCCAGCAGCCAAGAGGGACTAGCGGGAATGGATGAGCAGTTCTTC
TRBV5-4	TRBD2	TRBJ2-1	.	CASSSGTSGGAGVGQFF	TGTGCCAGCAGCTCCGGGACTAGCGGGGGGGCCGGGGTAGGGCAGTTCTTC
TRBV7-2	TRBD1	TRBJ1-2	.	CASSPGTGVGYTF	TGTGCCAGCAGCCCTGGGACAGGCGTTGGCTACACCTTC
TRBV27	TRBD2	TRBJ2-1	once	CASRTFAGGGDEQFF	TGTGCCAGCCGAACCTTTGCGGGAGGGGGGGATGAGCAGTTCTTC
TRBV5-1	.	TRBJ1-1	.	CASSLVLNTEAFF	TGCGCCAGCAGCTTGGTGCTGAACACTGAAGCTTTCTTT
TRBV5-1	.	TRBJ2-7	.	CASSLAPGVYEQYF	TGCGCCAGCAGCTTGGCCCCCGGTGTCTACGAGCAGTACTTC
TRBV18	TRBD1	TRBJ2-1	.	CASSRDRARYNEQFF	TGTGCCAGCTCGCGCGACAGGGCACGGTACAATGAGCAGTTCTTC
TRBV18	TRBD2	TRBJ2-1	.	CASSPIAGEVAEQFF	TGTGCCAGCTCACCAATAGCGGGGGAGGTTGCTGAGCAGTTCTTC
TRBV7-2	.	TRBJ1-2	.	CASSLEGFGYTF	TGTGCCAGCAGCTTAGAGGGCTTCGGCTACACCTTC
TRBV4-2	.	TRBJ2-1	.	CASSQEGREQFF	TGTGCCAGCAGCCAAGAAGGCCGTGAGCAGTTCTTC
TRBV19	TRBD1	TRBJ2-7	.	CASSMTGGSYEQYF	TGTGCCAGTAGTATGACAGGGGGGTCCTACGAGCAGTACTTC
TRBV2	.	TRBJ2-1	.	CASILTVGQFF	TGTGCCAGCATTCTGACAGTGGGGCAGTTCTTC
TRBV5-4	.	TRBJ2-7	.	CASSPGTTYEQYF	TGTGCCAGCAGCCCCGGGACAACTTACGAGCAGTACTTC
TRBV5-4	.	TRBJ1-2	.	CASVPGGGRSGYTF	TGTGCCAGCGTCCCCGGGGGGGGCCGGAGTGGCTACACCTTC
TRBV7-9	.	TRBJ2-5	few	CASSPTRGQDQETQYF	TGTGCCAGCAGCCCGACCAGGGGTCAGGATCAAGAGACCCAGTACTTC
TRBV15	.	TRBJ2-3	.	CATSRTPPPDTQYF	TGTGCCACCAGCAGAACGCCCCCTCCAGATACGCAGTATTTT
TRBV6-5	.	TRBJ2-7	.	CASSPWGRDHEQYF	TGTGCCAGCAGTCCTTGGGGCAGGGACCACGAGCAGTACTTC
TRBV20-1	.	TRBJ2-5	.	CSARNEGTQYF	TGCAGTGCTAGAAATGAGGGGACCCAGTACTTC
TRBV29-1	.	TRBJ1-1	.	CSVRPGAATNEAFF	TGCAGCGTAAGACCGGGAGCCGCGACCAACGAAGCTTTCTTT
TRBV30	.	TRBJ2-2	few	CAWSLSWNGELFF	TGTGCCTGGAGTCTCTCGTGGAACGGGGAGCTGTTTTTT
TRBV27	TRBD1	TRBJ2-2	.	CASQYRGTGELFF	TGTGCCAGCCAATACAGGGGGACCGGGGAGCTGTTTTTT
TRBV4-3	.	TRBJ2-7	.	CASSQDYGNPYEQYF	TGCGCCAGCAGCCAAGATTATGGGAACCCCTACGAGCAGTACTTC
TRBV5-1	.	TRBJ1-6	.	CASSLDSYSPLHF	TGCGCCAGCAGCTTGGATTCGTATTCACCCCTCCACTTT
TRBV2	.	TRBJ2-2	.	CASTRQGGTGELFF	TGTGCCAGCACCCGACAGGGAGGCACCGGGGAGCTGTTTTTT
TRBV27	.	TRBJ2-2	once	CASSTRQESGELFF	TGTGCCAGCAGTACCAGACAGGAGTCAGGGGAGCTGTTTTTT
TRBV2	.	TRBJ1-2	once	CASRNVGGPYGYTF	TGTGCCAGCAGAAACGTGGGGGGGCCCTATGGCTACACCTTC
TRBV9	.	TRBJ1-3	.	CASSVGNRLGGGNTIYF	TGTGCCAGCAGCGTAGGGAACCGGCTCGGCGGTGGAAACACCATATATTTT
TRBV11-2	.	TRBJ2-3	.	CASSTRFGRSTDTQYF	TGTGCCAGCAGCACCCGATTTGGGCGCAGCACAGATACGCAGTATTTT
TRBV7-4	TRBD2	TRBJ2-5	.	CASRSPGLAPQYQETQYF	TGTGCCAGCAGGTCTCCGGGACTAGCGCCGCAGTACCAAGAGACCCAGTACTTC
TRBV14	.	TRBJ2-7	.	CASSQGPLSRALPSYEQYF	TGTGCCAGCAGCCAAGGGCCTCTAAGCAGGGCACTGCCCTCCTACGAGCAGTACTTC
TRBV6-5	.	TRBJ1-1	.	CASRDRYTEAFF	TGTGCCAGCAGGGACAGATACACTGAAGCTTTCTTT
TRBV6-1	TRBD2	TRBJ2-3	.	CASSESAGGGTDTQYF	TGTGCCAGCAGTGAATCAGCGGGGGGTGGCACAGATACGCAGTATTTT
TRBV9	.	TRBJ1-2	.	CASSSGTGPEYYRYTF	TGTGCCAGCAGCTCAGGGACGGGACCGGAATACTACCGCTACACCTTC
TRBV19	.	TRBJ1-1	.	CASSNDRPMNTEAFF	TGTGCCAGTAGTAACGACAGGCCTATGAACACTGAAGCTTTCTTT
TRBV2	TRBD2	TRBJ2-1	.	CASSRSSGYNEQFF	TGTGCCAGCAGCCGGTCTAGCGGCTACAATGAGCAGTTCTTC
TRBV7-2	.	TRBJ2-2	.	CASSLGVGRNTGELFF	TGTGCCAGCAGCTTAGGGGTCGGGAGGAACACCGGGGAGCTGTTTTTT